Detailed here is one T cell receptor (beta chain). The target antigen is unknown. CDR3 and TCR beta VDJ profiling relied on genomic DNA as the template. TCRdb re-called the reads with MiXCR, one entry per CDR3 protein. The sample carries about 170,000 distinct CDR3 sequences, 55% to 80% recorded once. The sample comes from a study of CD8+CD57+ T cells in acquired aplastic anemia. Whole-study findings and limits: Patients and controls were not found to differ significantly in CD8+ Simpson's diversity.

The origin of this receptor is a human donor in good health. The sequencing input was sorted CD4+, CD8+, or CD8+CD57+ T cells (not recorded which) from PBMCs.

Here the CDR3 DNA reads TGTGCCAGCAGCTTAGGGCAGGGCTGGCTCTATGGCTACACCTTC. This encodes CASSLGQGWLYGYTF. The V gene is TRBV7-2, the J gene TRBJ1-2; tentatively, D is TRBD1 (5 bases). The ends were cut back, 1 base at V and 4 bases at J, with 13 bases in the middle. Germline CDR1 is SGHTA and CDR2 is FQGNSA. This CDR3 region has 15 residues.